This T cell receptor beta chain was captured by sequencing in a study of blood T cell repertoires in COVID-19. V shed 3 bases and J shed 6 bases, with 12 bases lying between them. Germline V CDR1 and CDR2: MNHEY, SMNVEV (reference sequence). The CDR3 has 15 residues. Method: immunoSEQ multiplex PCR; TCRdb's copy keeps in-frame clones and lacks some. The sample includes roughly 260,000 clones, roughly nine tenths of them seen just once. The chain carries TRBV27 and TRBJ1-6, with D perhaps TRBD1 (5 bases). The TCR comes from a young woman who had recovered from COVID-19. The sample consisted of PBMCs or T cells enriched from blood (not recorded which). The CDR3 bases are TGTGCCAGCAGTTTCGGACACTATCCTAATTCACCCCTCCACTTT. Encoded protein: CASSFGHYPNSPLHF.